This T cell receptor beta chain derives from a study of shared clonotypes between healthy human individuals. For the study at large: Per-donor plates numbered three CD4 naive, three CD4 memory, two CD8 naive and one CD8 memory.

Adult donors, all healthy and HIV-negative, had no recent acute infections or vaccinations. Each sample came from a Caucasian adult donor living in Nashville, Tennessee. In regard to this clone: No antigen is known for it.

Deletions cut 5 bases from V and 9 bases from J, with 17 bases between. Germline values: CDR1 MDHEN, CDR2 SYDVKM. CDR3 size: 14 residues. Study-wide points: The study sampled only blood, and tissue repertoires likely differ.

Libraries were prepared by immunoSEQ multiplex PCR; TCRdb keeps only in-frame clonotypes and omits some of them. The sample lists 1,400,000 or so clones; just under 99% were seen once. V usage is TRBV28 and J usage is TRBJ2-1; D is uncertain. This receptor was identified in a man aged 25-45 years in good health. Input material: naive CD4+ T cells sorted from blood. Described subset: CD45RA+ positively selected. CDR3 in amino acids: CASSLLGASGEQFF. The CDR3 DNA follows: TGTGCCAGCAGTCTGCTGGGCGCCTCGGGTGAGCAGTTCTTC.